These 14 T cell receptor beta chains share one sample of origin, sequenced in a study of response to subunit inactivated influenza vaccine. Each CDR3 protein is one row after TCRdb ran MiXCR on the RT-PCR reads. The sample has hundreds of thousands of distinct CDR3 sequences; approximately 7.7% are singletons. This specimen consisted of PBMCs from blood, obtained less than 30 months after vaccination. The source of these receptors is a man aged 50 to 75 who received an inactivated influenza vaccine.

There are a few counts of this clonotype. The chain employs TRBV4-3 and TRBJ1-3; 9 bases agree with TRBD1. Germline CDR1 LGHNA, CDR2 YSLEER. The CDR3 sequence is 17 residues long. J lost 3 bases, V lost 0 bases, and 6 bases had no gene match. CDR3 loop: CASSQEKQGAGGNTIYF. The DNA of the CDR3 is TGCGCCAGCAGCCAAGAAAAACAGGGGGCTGGTGGAAACACCATATATTTT.

This clonotype has a count of ten or more. The chain recombines TRBV20-1 with TRBJ2-1; D ambiguous. CDR1 DFQATT and CDR2 SNEGSKA come from the germline V gene (reference sequence). V lost 4 bases, J lost 3 bases, and 10 bases lay in between. The CDR3 contains 13 residues. CDR3: CSATRKLYNEQFF. CDR3 DNA: TGCAGTGCTACCAGGAAACTCTACAATGAGCAGTTCTTC.

This clonotype was detected only a few times. J is TRBJ1-1 and V is TRBV12-3 or TRBV12-4; 7 nucleotides line up with TRBD1. V trimming: 6 bases; J trimming: 1 base; junction bases outside the gene matches: 14. This CDR3 comprises 17 residues. CDR3 coding DNA: TGTGCCAGCAGGTGGGGCGGTTCCGGGACAGCGAACACTGAAGCTTTCTTT. This encodes CASRWGGSGTANTEAFF.

This clonotype was seen a handful of times. V is TRBV4-2 and J is TRBJ2-1; TRBD2 might be the D (6 bases). Trimming removed 3 bases at V and 7 bases at J, with 19 bases between. CDR1 is LGHNA and CDR2 is YNFKEQ in the germline V gene. The CDR3 has 16 residues. CDR3 region: CASSQVTSPGGNEQFF. The DNA of the CDR3 is TGTGCCAGCAGCCAGGTGACATCCCCCGGAGGGAATGAGCAGTTCTTC.

This clonotype has a count of ten or more. This chain joins TRBV4-3 and TRBJ2-3; D uncertain. Germline lookup yields CDR1 LGHNA and CDR2 YSLEER. Between the trimmed V and J ends, which lost 1 base and 5 bases, there was a span of 19 bases. The length of the CDR3 is 17 residues. The CDR3 reads CASSQAASGARRDTQYF. CDR3 DNA sequence: TGCGCCAGCAGCCAAGCCGCGAGTGGAGCCAGGCGAGATACGCAGTATTTT.

This clonotype turned up a few times. The chain has TRBV7-8 and TRBJ2-7; possibly TRBD1 or TRBD2 for D (5 bases each). Germline V gives CDR1 SGHVS, CDR2 FQNEAQ. CDR3 length: 15 residues. The ends were cut back, 0 bases at V and 2 bases at J, with 11 bases in the middle. The CDR3 loop reads CASSLAGRETYEQYF. The CDR3 DNA is TGTGCCAGCAGCTTAGCGGGCAGGGAGACCTACGAGCAGTACTTC.

This clonotype was recorded many times. This sequence joins TRBV12-3 or TRBV12-4 and TRBJ1-1, with D possibly being TRBD1 (6 bases). The CDR3 totals 15 residues. Trimming shortened V by 6 bases and J by 5 bases, and 19 bases separated the two germline ends. The DNA of the CDR3 is TGTGCCAGCAGCCCTACAGGGTTTTTGGATACTGAAGCTTTCTTT. Residues: CASSPTGFLDTEAFF.

This chain connects TRBV6-2 or TRBV6-3 to TRBJ2-1; the D gene is possibly TRBD1 (5 bases). The CDR3 spans 15 residues. The germline V gene has CDR1 MNHEY and CDR2 SVGEGT. With 4 bases removed from V and 0 bases from J, the gap between germline ends came to 10 bases. This chain's CDR3 is CASSSTASSYNEQFF. CDR3 DNA sequence: TGTGCCAGCAGTTCGACAGCCAGCTCCTACAATGAGCAGTTCTTC.

In this sample, this clonotype turned up a few times. This chain connects TRBV5-1 to TRBJ2-7; D is undetermined. The CDR3 has 12 residues. CDR1 and CDR2 from the germline V gene are SGHRS and YFSETQ. Trimming left V 7 bases short and J 2 bases short, with 10 bases between. The CDR3 coding sequence is TGCGCCAGCGCTGCGGAGCCCTACGAGCAGTACTTC. It is translated as CASAAEPYEQYF.

This clonotype was detected many times. This sequence joins TRBV4-1 and TRBJ1-2; D perhaps matches TRBD1 (6 bases). Trimming removed 0 bases from V and 4 bases from J, with 6 bases in between. Per the germline V gene, CDR1 is MGHRA and CDR2 is YSYEKL. The CDR3 consists of 13 residues. DNA for the CDR3: TGCGCCAGCAGCCAAGAGGACAGCTATGGCTACACCTTC. Translating gives CASSQEDSYGYTF.

This clonotype was observed at least ten times. CDR3 in DNA: TGTGCCAGCAGCTCAAGTAGCGGGAGAGGATACGAGCAGTACTTC. It encodes CASSSSSGRGYEQYF. The V and J genes are TRBV7-2 and TRBJ2-7; TRBD2 aligns across 9 bases. Germline trimming cut 4 bases from V and 4 bases from J; bases unmatched to any gene: 8. Germline-derived CDR1 and CDR2 are SGHTA and FQGNSA. CDR3 length equals 15 residues.

The V and J genes are TRBV20-1 and TRBJ1-1, with a possible D match to TRBD1 (5 bases). The CDR3 is 12 residues long. Germline loops: CDR1 DFQATT, CDR2 SNEGSKA (reference sequence). Trimming took off 3 bases at V and 4 bases at J, with 9 bases between the two ends. CDR3 loop: CSASRGPTEAFF. DNA of the CDR3: TGCAGTGCTAGCCGGGGCCCCACTGAAGCTTTCTTT.

This chain connects TRBV5-4 to TRBJ2-5; TRBD2 matches 14 bases. This CDR3 has 16 residues. The junction had 6 bases not matched to a gene; V was cut back by 3 bases and J by 5 bases. Germline assignment: CDR1 SGHNT and CDR2 YYREEE (reference sequence). The CDR3 is CASSSGLAGAGETQYF. CDR3 coding DNA: TGTGCCAGCAGCTCGGGACTAGCGGGGGCCGGGGAGACCCAGTACTTC.

On this clonotype: This may be a read error: a much more frequent sequence differs by one nucleotide. The J gene is TRBJ1-1, the V gene TRBV12-3 or TRBV12-4; D might be TRBD1 (5 bases). Trimming pared 8 bases from V and 4 bases from J, leaving 14 bases between. This CDR3 contains 13 residues. The CDR3 DNA reads TGTGCCAGCGGTATAGACAGTAGCACTGAAGCTTTCTTT. Its translation: CASGIDSSTEAFF.